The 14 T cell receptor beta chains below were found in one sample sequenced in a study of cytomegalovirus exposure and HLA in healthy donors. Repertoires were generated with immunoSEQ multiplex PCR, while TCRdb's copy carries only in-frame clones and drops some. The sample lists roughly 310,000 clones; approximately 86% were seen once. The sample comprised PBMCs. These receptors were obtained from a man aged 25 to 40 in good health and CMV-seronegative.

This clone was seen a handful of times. CDR3 DNA: TGCAGCGTCGCGATACCTCAGGGTGTTAGCTATGGCTACACCTTC. It codes for CSVAIPQGVSYGYTF. V and J are TRBV29-1 and TRBJ1-2; D is perhaps TRBD1 (5 bases). Germline V gene lookup returns CDR1 SQVTM and CDR2 ANQGSEA. V was cut by 6 bases and J by 4 bases, with 21 bases left in between. This CDR3 spans 15 amino acids.

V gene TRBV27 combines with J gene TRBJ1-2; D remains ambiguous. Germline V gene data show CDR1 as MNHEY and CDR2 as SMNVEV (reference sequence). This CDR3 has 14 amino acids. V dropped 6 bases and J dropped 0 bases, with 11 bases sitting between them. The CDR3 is CASRPRVANYGYTF. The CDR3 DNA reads TGTGCCAGCAGACCGCGTGTAGCTAACTATGGCTACACCTTC.

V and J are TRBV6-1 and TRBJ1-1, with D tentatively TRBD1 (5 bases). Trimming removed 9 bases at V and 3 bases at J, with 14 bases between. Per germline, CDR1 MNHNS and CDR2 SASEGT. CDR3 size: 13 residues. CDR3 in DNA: TGTGCCAGTAGAGGACAATACTACACTGAAGCTTTCTTT. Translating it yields CASRGQYYTEAFF.

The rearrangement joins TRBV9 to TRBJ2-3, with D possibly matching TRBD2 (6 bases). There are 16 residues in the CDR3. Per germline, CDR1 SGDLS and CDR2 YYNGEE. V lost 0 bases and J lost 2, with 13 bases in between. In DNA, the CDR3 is TGTGCCAGCAGCGTAGATTTTGGACTACTCACAGATACGCAGTATTTT. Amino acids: CASSVDFGLLTDTQYF.

The CDR3 region has the DNA TGTGCTAGTGGTCCCGGGACAGGGGTTGAAAAACTGTTTTTT. This sequence encodes CASGPGTGVEKLFF. The chain recombines TRBV12-5 with TRBJ1-4; 10 nucleotides line up with TRBD1. Unmatched junction bases numbered 4, after V lost 5 bases and J lost 7 bases. CDR1 LGHNT and CDR2 FRNRAP come from the germline V gene. The CDR3 loop spans 14 amino acids.

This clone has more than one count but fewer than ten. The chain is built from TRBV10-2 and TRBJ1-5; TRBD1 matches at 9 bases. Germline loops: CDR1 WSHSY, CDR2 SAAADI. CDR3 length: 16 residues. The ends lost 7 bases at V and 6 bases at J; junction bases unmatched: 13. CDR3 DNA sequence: TGCGCCAGCAAGGATTCCGGGACAGGGCTTACTCAGCCCCAGCATTTT. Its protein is CASKDSGTGLTQPQHF.

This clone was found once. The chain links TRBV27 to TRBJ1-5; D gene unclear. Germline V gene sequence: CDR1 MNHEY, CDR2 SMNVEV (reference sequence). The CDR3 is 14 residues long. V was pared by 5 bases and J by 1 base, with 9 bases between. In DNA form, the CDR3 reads TGTGCCAGCAGTAACATAGCCAGCAATCAGCCCCAGCATTTT. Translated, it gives CASSNIASNQPQHF.

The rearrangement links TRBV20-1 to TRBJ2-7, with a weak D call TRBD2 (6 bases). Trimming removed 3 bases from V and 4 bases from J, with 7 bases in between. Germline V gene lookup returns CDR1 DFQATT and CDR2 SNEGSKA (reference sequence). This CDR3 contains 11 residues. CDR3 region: CSASGGYEQYF. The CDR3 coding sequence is TGCAGTGCTAGTGGAGGGTACGAGCAGTACTTC.

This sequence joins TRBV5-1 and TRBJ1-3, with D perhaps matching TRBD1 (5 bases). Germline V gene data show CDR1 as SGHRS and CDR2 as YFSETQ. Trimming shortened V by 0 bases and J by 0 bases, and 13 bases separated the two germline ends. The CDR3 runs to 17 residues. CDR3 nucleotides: TGCGCCAGCAGCTTGGGACCGACAGCGGGCTCTGGAAACACCATATATTTT. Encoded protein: CASSLGPTAGSGNTIYF.

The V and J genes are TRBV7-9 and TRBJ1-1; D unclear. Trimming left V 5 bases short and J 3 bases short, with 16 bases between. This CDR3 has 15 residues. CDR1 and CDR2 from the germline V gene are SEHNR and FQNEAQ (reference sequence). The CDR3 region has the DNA TGTGCCAGCAGCCAAGAGGTCGTGAGATACACTGAAGCTTTCTTT. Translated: CASSQEVVRYTEAFF.

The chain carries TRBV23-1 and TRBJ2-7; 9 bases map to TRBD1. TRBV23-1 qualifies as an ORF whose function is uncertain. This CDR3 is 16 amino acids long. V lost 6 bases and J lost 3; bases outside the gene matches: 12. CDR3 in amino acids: CASSDTHRDRDYEQYF. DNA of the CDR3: TGCGCCAGCAGCGATACTCACCGGGACAGGGACTACGAGCAGTACTTC.

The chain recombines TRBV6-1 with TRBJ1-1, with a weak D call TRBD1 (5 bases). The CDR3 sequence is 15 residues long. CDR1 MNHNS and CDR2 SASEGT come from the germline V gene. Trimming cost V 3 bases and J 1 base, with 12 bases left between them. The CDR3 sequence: CASSDQGGKNTEAFF. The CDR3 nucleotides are TGTGCCAGCAGTGACCAGGGAGGAAAGAACACTGAAGCTTTCTTT.

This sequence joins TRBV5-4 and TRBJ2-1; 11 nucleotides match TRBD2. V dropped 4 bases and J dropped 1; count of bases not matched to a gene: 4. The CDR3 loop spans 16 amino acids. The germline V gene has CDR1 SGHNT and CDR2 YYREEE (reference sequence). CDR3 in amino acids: CASSPGLAESYNEQFF. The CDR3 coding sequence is TGTGCCAGCAGCCCGGGACTAGCGGAGTCCTACAATGAGCAGTTCTTC.

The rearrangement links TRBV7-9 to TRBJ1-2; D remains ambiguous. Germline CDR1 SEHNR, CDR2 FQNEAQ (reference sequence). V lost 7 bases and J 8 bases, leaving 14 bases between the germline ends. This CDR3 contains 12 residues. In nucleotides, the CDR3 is TGTGCCAGCACGGACTCAACGTCGGGCTACACCTTC. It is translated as CASTDSTSGYTF.